One sample yielded the 7 T cell receptor beta chains listed below, sequenced in a study of T cells in Graves' hyperthyroidism and ophthalmopathy. TCR beta CDR3 sequences were amplified from RNA transcripts. HTBI primers were the set used in a first-round RT-PCR of the TCR CDR3. TCRdb reprocessed the multiplex PCR reads with MiXCR, giving one entry per CDR3 protein. In the table there are about 350,000 distinct CDR3 sequences, roughly 14% of which are singletons. The sequenced sample consisted of blood. Every receptor here comes from a woman aged 30 to 39 with Graves' hyperthyroidism.

This chain links TRBV9 with TRBJ2-1; 7 bases map to TRBD2. There are 16 residues in the CDR3. Unmatched junction bases numbered 10, after V lost 0 bases and J lost 7 bases. CDR1 SGDLS and CDR2 YYNGEE come from the germline V gene. The CDR3 loop reads CASSVGVGGPGNEQFF. The CDR3 DNA sequence: TGTGCCAGCAGCGTAGGTGTGGGAGGGCCAGGAAATGAGCAGTTCTTC.

This clonotype was seen more than once but under ten times. The chain has TRBV18 and TRBJ2-1, with TRBD2 matching 9 bases. CDR1 is KGHSH and CDR2 is LQKENI in the germline V gene. The CDR3 covers 16 residues. Trimming at V came to 3 bases and at J to 5 bases, leaving 8 bases not matched to a gene. The CDR3 DNA is TGTGCCAGCTCACCGGTCCGCGGGAGGGCCCACAATGAGCAGTTCTTC. It yields the protein CASSPVRGRAHNEQFF.

This clonotype was seen many times. The chain employs TRBV30 and TRBJ2-7; possibly TRBD1 for D (6 bases). Germline lookup yields CDR1 GTSNPN and CDR2 SVGIG (reference sequence). The CDR3 runs to 13 residues. V lost 2 bases, J lost 2 bases, and 10 bases lay in between. The CDR3 sequence is CAWSTGSAYEQYF. Here the CDR3 DNA reads TGTGCCTGGAGTACAGGGTCTGCCTACGAGCAGTACTTC.

The chain uses TRBV7-9 and TRBJ2-1; no reliable D call. Germline-derived CDR1 and CDR2 are SEHNR and FQNEAQ (reference sequence). CDR3 length: 16 residues. V lost 0 bases and J 0 bases, leaving 9 bases between the germline ends. The CDR3 here is CASSLAGRPSYNEQFF. The CDR3 nucleotides read TGTGCCAGCAGCTTAGCTGGGCGGCCCTCCTACAATGAGCAGTTCTTC.

This clonotype has only a few counts. This chain joins TRBV9 and TRBJ2-1; D may be TRBD2 (6 bases). This CDR3 comprises 15 residues. Germline V CDR1 and CDR2: SGDLS, YYNGEE. Trimming took off 4 bases at V and 8 bases at J, with 19 bases between the two ends. The CDR3 loop is CASSSTLSSGYEQFF. The DNA for the CDR3 is TGTGCCAGCAGCTCCACACTCTCCAGCGGGTATGAGCAGTTCTTC.

This clonotype was recorded many times. This chain links TRBV11-2 with TRBJ2-2; a weak D match, TRBD2 (6 bases). Germline CDR1 SGHAT, CDR2 FQNNGV. The CDR3 totals 15 residues. V was pared by 4 bases and J by 6 bases, with 15 bases between. CDR3 DNA sequence: TGTGCCAGCAGCTCAAATCGGGGGAAGGCCGGGGAGCTGTTTTTT. Translating gives CASSSNRGKAGELFF.

This clonotype was detected ten times or more. The chain employs TRBV6-1 and TRBJ1-5, with D unclear. The V and J ends lost 2 bases and 4 bases respectively, with 6 bases between them. The CDR3 runs to 13 residues. Germline-derived CDR1 and CDR2 are MNHNS and SASEGT. The CDR3 DNA follows: TGTGCCAGCAGTGAAATCCGGAATCAGCCCCAGCATTTT. This encodes CASSEIRNQPQHF.